The source of this T cell receptor beta chain is a study of radiation and T cells in renal cell carcinoma. Time point given: baseline pretreatment blood. Noted treatment: 15 Gy SBRT to primary tumor, nephrectomy 4 weeks later. After SBRT, blood was collected at 2 and 4 weeks, plus baseline. Germline V gene lookup returns CDR1 MNHNS and CDR2 SASEGT. The CDR3 covers 13 residues. Trimming pared 7 bases from V and 5 bases from J, leaving 15 bases between. Method: immunoSEQ multiplex PCR; TCRdb's copy keeps in-frame clones and lacks some. Of roughly 120,000 clones listed, roughly four fifths are singletons.

This sequence joins TRBV6-1 and TRBJ2-7; D remains ambiguous. The sequencing here drew on blood, taken from a patient whose treatment included radiotherapy and nephrectomy. This receptor was identified in a woman aged 55-75 years with renal cell carcinoma. CDR3 in amino acids: CASTQVPSNEQYF. DNA of the CDR3: TGTGCCAGCACCCAGGTCCCGTCTAACGAGCAGTACTTC.